Sequencing of this T cell receptor beta chain was carried out in a study of cytomegalovirus exposure and HLA in healthy donors. Primers: 60 Vbeta forward and 13 Jbeta reverse. Libraries were prepared by immunoSEQ multiplex PCR; TCRdb keeps only in-frame clonotypes and omits some of them. The sample consists of approximately 37,000 clones, about 80% of them appearing once. In this sample, this clone turned up once. Its antigen is currently unknown. V lost 2 bases to trimming and J lost 6 bases; unmatched junction nucleotides: 1. The CDR3 runs to 14 residues. From germline, CDR1 is MNHNY and CDR2 SVGAGI (reference sequence). Study-wide findings and caveats: In a later analysis, TCR beta V- and J-gene trimming showed a link to a missense DCLRE1C variant. Accounts indicate the classifier identified cytomegalovirus status with strong specificity and sensitivity. Among TCR sequences, most were rare, though some public TCRs appeared in many donors.

The rearrangement joins TRBV6-6 to TRBJ2-1; 10 bases match TRBD2. This sequence originates from a male donor in good health and CMV-seronegative. Sequencing used PBMCs. CDR3 sequence reads: CASSYQRGGNEQFF. The CDR3 bases are TGTGCCAGCAGTTACCAGCGGGGGGGCAATGAGCAGTTCTTC.